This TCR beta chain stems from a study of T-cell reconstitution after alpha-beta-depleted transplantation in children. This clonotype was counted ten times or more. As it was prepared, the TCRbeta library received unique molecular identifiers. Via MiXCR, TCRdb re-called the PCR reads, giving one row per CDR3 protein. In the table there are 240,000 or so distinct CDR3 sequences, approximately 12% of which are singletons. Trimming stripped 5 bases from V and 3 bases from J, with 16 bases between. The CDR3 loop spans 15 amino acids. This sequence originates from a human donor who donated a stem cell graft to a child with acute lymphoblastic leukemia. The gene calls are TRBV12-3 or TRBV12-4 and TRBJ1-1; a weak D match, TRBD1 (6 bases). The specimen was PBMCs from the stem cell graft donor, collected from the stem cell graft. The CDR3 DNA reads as TGTGCCAGCAGTCCGGATACAGGGACTGACACTGAAGCTTTCTTT. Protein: CASSPDTGTDTEAFF.